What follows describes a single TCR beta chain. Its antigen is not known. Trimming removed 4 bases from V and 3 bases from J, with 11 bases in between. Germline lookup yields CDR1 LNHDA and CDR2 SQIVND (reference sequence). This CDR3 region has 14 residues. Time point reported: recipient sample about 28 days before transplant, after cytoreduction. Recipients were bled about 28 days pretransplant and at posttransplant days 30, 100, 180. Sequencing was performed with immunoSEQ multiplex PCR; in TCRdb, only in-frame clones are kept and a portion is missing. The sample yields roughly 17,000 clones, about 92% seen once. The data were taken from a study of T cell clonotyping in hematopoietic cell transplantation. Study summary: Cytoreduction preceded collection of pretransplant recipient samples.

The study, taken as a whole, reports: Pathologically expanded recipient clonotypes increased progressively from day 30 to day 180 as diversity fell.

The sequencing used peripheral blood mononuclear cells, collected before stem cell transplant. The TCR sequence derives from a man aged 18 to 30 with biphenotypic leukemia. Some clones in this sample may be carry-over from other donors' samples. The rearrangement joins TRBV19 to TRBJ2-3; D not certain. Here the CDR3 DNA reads TGTGCCAGTAGTAACCGGGCCCTGACAGATACGCAGTATTTT. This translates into CASSNRALTDTQYF.